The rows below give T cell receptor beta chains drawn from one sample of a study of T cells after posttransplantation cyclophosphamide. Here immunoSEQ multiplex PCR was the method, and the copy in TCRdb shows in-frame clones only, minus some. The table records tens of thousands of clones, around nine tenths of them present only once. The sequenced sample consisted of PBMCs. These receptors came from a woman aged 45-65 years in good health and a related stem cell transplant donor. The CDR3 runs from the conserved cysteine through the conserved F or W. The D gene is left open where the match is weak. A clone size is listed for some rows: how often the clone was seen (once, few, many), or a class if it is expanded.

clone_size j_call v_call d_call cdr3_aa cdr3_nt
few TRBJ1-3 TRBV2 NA CASSEGTVGNTIYF TGTGCCAGCAGTGAAGGGACAGTCGGAAACACCATATATTTT
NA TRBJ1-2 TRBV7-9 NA CASSPLPTGVYTF TGTGCCAGCAGCCCCCTTCCGACAGGAGTCTACACCTTC
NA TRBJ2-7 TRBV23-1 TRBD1 CASSHLDRGSSYEQYF TGCGCCAGCAGTCACCTCGACAGGGGGTCGTCCTACGAGCAGTACTTC
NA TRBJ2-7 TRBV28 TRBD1 CASSPGQGANEQYF TGTGCCAGCAGCCCGGGACAGGGGGCGAACGAGCAGTACTTC
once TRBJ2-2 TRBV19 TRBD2 CASTSGRSYGELFF TGTGCCAGCACTAGCGGGAGATCTTACGGGGAGCTGTTTTTT
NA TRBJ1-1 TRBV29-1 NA CSVEADSNTEAFF TGCAGCGTTGAGGCGGACAGCAACACTGAAGCTTTCTTT
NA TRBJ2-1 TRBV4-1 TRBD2 CASSPLTSGRSEQFF TGCGCCAGCAGCCCCCTGACTAGCGGGAGATCTGAGCAGTTCTTC
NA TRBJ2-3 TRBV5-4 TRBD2 CASSPVASGSSDTQYF TGTGCCAGCAGCCCGGTCGCGAGCGGGAGTTCAGATACGCAGTATTTT
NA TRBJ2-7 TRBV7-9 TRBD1 CASSFRQGASYEQYF TGTGCCAGCAGCTTTAGACAGGGGGCTTCCTACGAGCAGTACTTC
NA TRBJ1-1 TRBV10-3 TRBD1 CAISEWTGVRTEAFF TGTGCCATCAGTGAGTGGACAGGGGTGAGAACTGAAGCTTTCTTT
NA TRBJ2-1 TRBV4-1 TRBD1 CASSQETGQGSNEQFF TGCGCCAGCAGCCAAGAAACGGGACAGGGGTCGAATGAGCAGTTCTTC
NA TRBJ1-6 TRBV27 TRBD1 CATRQGPLNSPLHF TGTGCCACCCGACAGGGGCCGCTTAATTCACCCCTCCACTTT
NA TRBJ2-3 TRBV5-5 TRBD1 CASSFGQGSTDTQYF TGTGCCAGCAGCTTCGGACAGGGTAGCACAGATACGCAGTATTTT
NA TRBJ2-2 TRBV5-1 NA CASSPGAGGDFSGELFF TGCGCCAGCAGCCCTGGCGCTGGGGGCGATTTCTCCGGGGAGCTGTTTTTT
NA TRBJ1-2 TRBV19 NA CASTAREPYGYTF TGTGCCAGTACCGCCCGGGAGCCCTATGGCTACACCTTC
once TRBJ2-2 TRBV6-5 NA CASGRAGELFF TGTGCCAGCGGTAGAGCCGGGGAGCTGTTTTTT
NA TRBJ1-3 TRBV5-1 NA CASSLGQVTSGNTIYF TGCGCCAGCAGCTTGGGACAGGTCACCTCTGGAAACACCATATATTTT
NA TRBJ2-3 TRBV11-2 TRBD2 CASSFPGGRGTDTQYF TGTGCCAGCAGCTTTCCGGGAGGGCGTGGCACAGATACGCAGTATTTT
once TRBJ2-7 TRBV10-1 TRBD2 CASSAGTSGPSYEQYF TGCGCCAGCAGTGCCGGGACTAGCGGACCTTCCTACGAGCAGTACTTC
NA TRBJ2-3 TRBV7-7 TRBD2 CASSRLAGGPADTQYF TGTGCCAGCAGCCGACTAGCGGGGGGGCCTGCAGATACGCAGTATTTT
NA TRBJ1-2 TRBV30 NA CAWTRASIYGYTF TGTGCCTGGACGCGGGCGAGCATCTATGGCTACACCTTC
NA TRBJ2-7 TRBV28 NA CASSFTRHYEQYF TGTGCCAGCAGTTTTACTAGACACTACGAGCAGTACTTC
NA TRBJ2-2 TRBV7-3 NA CASSPWAGLTGELFF TGTGCCAGCAGCCCCTGGGCGGGCCTCACCGGGGAGCTGTTTTTT
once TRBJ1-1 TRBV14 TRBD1 CASSARGEENTEAFF TGTGCCAGCAGCGCCAGGGGGGAAGAAAACACTGAAGCTTTCTTT
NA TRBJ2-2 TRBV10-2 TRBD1 CASSPPGQGLGTGELFF TGCGCCAGCAGCCCTCCGGGACAGGGTTTGGGCACCGGGGAGCTGTTTTTT
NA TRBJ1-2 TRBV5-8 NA CASSFGGVQANYGYTF TGTGCCAGCAGCTTTGGGGGGGTCCAAGCTAACTATGGCTACACCTTC
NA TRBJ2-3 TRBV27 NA CASSSDLGAQYF TGTGCCAGCAGTTCCGACCTAGGGGCGCAGTATTTT
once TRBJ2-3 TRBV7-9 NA CASSLANDPRDTQYF TGTGCCAGCAGCTTAGCAAATGATCCGAGGGATACGCAGTATTTT
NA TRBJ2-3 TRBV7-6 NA CASSPRVLADTQYF TGTGCCAGCAGCCCCCGGGTCCTCGCGGATACGCAGTATTTT
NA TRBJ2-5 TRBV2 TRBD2 CASSHWTSGQETQYF TGTGCCAGCAGTCACTGGACTAGCGGGCAAGAGACCCAGTACTTC
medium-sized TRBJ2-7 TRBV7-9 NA CASSRGAIPYEQYF TGTGCCAGCAGCCGGGGGGCTATTCCCTACGAGCAGTACTTC
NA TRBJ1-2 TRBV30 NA CASSGDGYTF TGTGCCTCCTCGGGGGATGGCTACACCTTC
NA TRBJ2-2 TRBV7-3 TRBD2 CASSSRTSGNTGELFF TGTGCCAGCAGCTCCCGGACTAGCGGGAACACCGGGGAGCTGTTTTTT
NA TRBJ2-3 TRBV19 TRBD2 CASSPRGSGTLQDTQYF TGTGCCAGTAGTCCCCGGGGTAGCGGGACCCTTCAAGATACGCAGTATTTT
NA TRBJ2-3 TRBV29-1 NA CSTGGDRGTDTQYF TGCAGCACGGGAGGGGACAGGGGCACAGATACGCAGTATTTT
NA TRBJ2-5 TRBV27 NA CASSFSHHQETQYF TGTGCCAGCAGTTTCAGTCACCACCAAGAGACCCAGTACTTC
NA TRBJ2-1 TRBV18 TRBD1 CASSPRQGSNEQFF TGTGCCAGCTCACCACGACAGGGAAGTAATGAGCAGTTCTTC
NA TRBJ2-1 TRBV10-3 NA CAISEEVGGAIILSPYNEQFF TGTGCCATCAGTGAAGAGGTTGGGGGGGCGATTATCTTATCGCCCTACAATGAGCAGTTCTTC
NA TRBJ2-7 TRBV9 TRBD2 CASSEAGVSYEQYF TGTGCCAGCAGCGAAGCGGGAGTTTCCTACGAGCAGTACTTC
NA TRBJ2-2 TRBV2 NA CASSQIGLAATGELFF TGTGCCAGCAGTCAAATCGGATTAGCCGCCACCGGGGAGCTGTTTTTT
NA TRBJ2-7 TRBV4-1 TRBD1 CASSRPDRDTFYEQYF TGCGCCAGCAGCCGCCCGGACAGGGATACTTTCTACGAGCAGTACTTC
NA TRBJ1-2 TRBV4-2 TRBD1 CASSHPQGVNYGYTF TGTGCCAGCAGCCATCCTCAGGGGGTTAACTATGGCTACACCTTC
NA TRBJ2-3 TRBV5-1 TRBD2 CASSLPRTSGGVNPDTQYF TGCGCCAGCAGCTTGCCCAGGACTAGCGGGGGGGTTAACCCAGATACGCAGTATTTT
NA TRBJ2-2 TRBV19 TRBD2 CASTGLAGGHAGELFF TGTGCCAGCACGGGACTAGCGGGAGGGCATGCCGGGGAGCTGTTTTTT
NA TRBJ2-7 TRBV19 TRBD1 CASSHSHRGNYEQYF TGTGCCAGTAGTCACTCGCACAGGGGGAATTACGAGCAGTACTTC
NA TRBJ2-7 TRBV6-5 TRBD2 CASSTPGGAAEQYF TGTGCCAGCAGCACCCCCGGGGGGGCCGCCGAGCAGTACTTC
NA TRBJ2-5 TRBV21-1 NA CASEGETQYF TGTGCCAGCGAGGGAGAGACCCAGTACTTC
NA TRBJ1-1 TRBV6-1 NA CASAFSNRDTEAFF TGTGCCAGCGCTTTCTCGAACAGGGACACTGAAGCTTTCTTT
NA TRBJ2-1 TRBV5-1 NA CASSLDLGGANEQFF TGCGCCAGCAGCTTGGACCTGGGGGGGGCCAATGAGCAGTTCTTC
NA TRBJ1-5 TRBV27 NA CASSINIAYQPQHF TGTGCCAGCAGTATCAACATAGCTTATCAGCCCCAGCATTTT
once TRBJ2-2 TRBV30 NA CAWSVGSNTGELFF TGTGCCTGGAGTGTGGGCTCAAACACCGGGGAGCTGTTTTTT
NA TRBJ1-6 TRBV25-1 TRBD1 CASGGQGNSPLHF TGTGCCAGCGGAGGACAGGGAAATTCACCCCTCCACTTT
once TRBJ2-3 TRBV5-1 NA CASRNPYSTDTQYF TGCGCCAGCAGGAACCCCTACAGCACAGATACGCAGTATTTT
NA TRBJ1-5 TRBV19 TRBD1 CASSIAETGMGQPQHF TGTGCCAGTAGTATAGCCGAGACAGGGATGGGTCAGCCCCAGCATTTT